Listed below are T cell receptor beta chains from one sample, sequenced in a study of STAT5B mutations in CD4+ large granular lymphocyte leukemia. Sequencing was performed with immunoSEQ multiplex PCR; in TCRdb, only in-frame clones are kept and a portion is missing. The table includes more than 30,000 clones, just over 75% detected once. The sample was CD4+ T cells from blood buffy coats. Receptor source: a human donor in good health. The CDR3 runs from the conserved cysteine through the conserved F or W. D genes are given only for firm matches. Only part of the rows carry a size: once, few, many, or a class if the clone is expanded.

clone_size	v_call	j_call	d_call	cdr3_nt	cdr3_aa
few	TRBV2	TRBJ1-2	NA	TGTGCCAGCAGTGAGTTCGGGGGGGATTATGGCTACACCTTC	CASSEFGGDYGYTF
few	TRBV18	TRBJ1-5	NA	TGTGCCAGCTCCCCACAGGGTACTCCCAATCAGCCCCAGCATTTT	CASSPQGTPNQPQHF
NA	TRBV5-6	TRBJ2-7	NA	TGTGCCAGCAGCCCAGGGGGGCTGCCTTCCTACGAGCAGTACTTC	CASSPGGLPSYEQYF
few	TRBV7-2	TRBJ1-1	NA	TGTGCCAGCAGCCCGGACCCACTGAACACTGAAGCTTTCTTT	CASSPDPLNTEAFF
NA	TRBV5-4	TRBJ2-7	TRBD2	TGTGCCAGCAGCATCTCCGGGACTAGTATCGAGCAGTACTTC	CASSISGTSIEQYF
NA	TRBV5-4	TRBJ1-4	NA	TGTGCCAGCAGCTTGCGGACGGGGGGTGAAAAACTGTTTTTT	CASSLRTGGEKLFF
NA	TRBV5-1	TRBJ1-2	NA	TGCGCCAGCAGCTTCGACCAGGCGATTTCTGGCTACACCTTC	CASSFDQAISGYTF
NA	TRBV12-2	TRBJ1-5	NA	TGTGCAAGTCGCTCCTCGTTGGGGCCCCAGCATTTT	CASRSSLGPQHF
NA	TRBV2	TRBJ2-3	TRBD2	TGTGCCAGCAGCCCTCTCAGCGGGAGGGAGGATACGCAGTATTTT	CASSPLSGREDTQYF
NA	TRBV5-4	TRBJ1-2	TRBD1	TGTGCCAGCAGCTTGGTCCAGGGGGGGGTCGGGCGCTACACCTTC	CASSLVQGGVGRYTF
NA	TRBV19	TRBJ1-2	NA	TGTGCCAGTAGTATAGGCGGGGGGCAGTACTATGGCTACACCTTC	CASSIGGGQYYGYTF
NA	TRBV11-1	TRBJ2-1	TRBD1	TGTGCCAGCAGCTTCGGGACAGGGGTGGGAGGTGAGCAGTTCTTC	CASSFGTGVGGEQFF
NA	TRBV13	TRBJ1-5	NA	TGTGCCAGCAGCACACTACAGGGAAATAGCAATCAGCCCCAGCATTTT	CASSTLQGNSNQPQHF
NA	TRBV5-4	TRBJ2-3	TRBD1	TGTGCCAGCAGCCCAGGGGGTCGTCGGGACACAGATACGCAGTATTTT	CASSPGGRRDTDTQYF
NA	TRBV19	TRBJ2-1	NA	TGTGCCAGTAGGAGACACGGGTACGGGGATGTCTTC	CASRRHGYGDVF
NA	TRBV19	TRBJ2-7	NA	TGTGCCACCCGATCGGGCCGCACCTACGAGCAGTACTTC	CATRSGRTYEQYF
NA	TRBV19	TRBJ2-1	NA	TGTGCCAGTAGTTTAAACACCCTCTCCTACAATGAGCAGTTCTTC	CASSLNTLSYNEQFF
few	TRBV5-6	TRBJ1-2	NA	TGTGCCAGCAGCTTGGAAACCTATGGCTACACCTTC	CASSLETYGYTF
NA	TRBV13	TRBJ2-7	NA	TGTGCCAGCAGCCCCCGGACCGGGTTCTCCTACGAGCAGTACTTC	CASSPRTGFSYEQYF
once	TRBV7-8	TRBJ1-1	NA	TGTGCCAGCAGCTGGTCCTGGACCCCCCCTATGAACACTGAAGCTTTCTTT	CASSWSWTPPMNTEAFF
NA	TRBV19	TRBJ1-6	TRBD1	TGTGCCACTTCGTGGGGGACAGAAAATTCACCCCTCCACTTT	CATSWGTENSPLHF
NA	TRBV4-1	TRBJ1-3	NA	TGCGCCAGCAGCCTCGCGGGGGAAGGAAACACCATATATTTT	CASSLAGEGNTIYF
NA	TRBV19	TRBJ2-2	TRBD2	TGTGCCAACGGAACTAGCGGGAGGAACACCGGGGAGCTGTTTTTT	CANGTSGRNTGELFF
NA	TRBV6-1	TRBJ1-6	NA	TGTGCCAGCAGCCCCCGGGACGGGTATTCACCCCTCCACTTT	CASSPRDGYSPLHF
once	TRBV11-2	TRBJ1-4	TRBD1	TGTGCCAGCAGCTCCTCGACAGGGGCAACTAATGAAAAACTGTTTTTT	CASSSSTGATNEKLFF
NA	TRBV2	TRBJ1-2	TRBD1	TGTGCCAGCAGTGGACGAGGTGGGGACAGGTATGGCTACACCTTC	CASSGRGGDRYGYTF
NA	TRBV2	TRBJ1-4	NA	TGTGCCAGCAGTGCAAAGGCCTCAAAACTGTTTTTT	CASSAKASKLFF
NA	TRBV21-1	TRBJ2-7	NA	TGTGCCAGCAGCAAATTCTGTTGGGGTAGGGCCTACGAGCAGTACTTC	CASSKFCWGRAYEQYF
NA	TRBV5-1	TRBJ2-3	TRBD2	TGCGCCAGCAGCTTTGCTAGCGGGGGGGCCGAAGATACGCAGTATTTT	CASSFASGGAEDTQYF
once	TRBV7-6	TRBJ2-7	NA	TGTGCCAGCAGCCCGGGAGCTTCCTACGAGCAGTACTTC	CASSPGASYEQYF
NA	TRBV5-1	TRBJ2-5	TRBD1	TGCGCCAGCAGCCCAACAGGGGATGCGGAGACCCAGTACTTC	CASSPTGDAETQYF
NA	TRBV7-9	TRBJ2-3	NA	TGTGCCAGCAGCTTGGATGCCGGGGTGAGCACAGATACGCAGTATTTT	CASSLDAGVSTDTQYF